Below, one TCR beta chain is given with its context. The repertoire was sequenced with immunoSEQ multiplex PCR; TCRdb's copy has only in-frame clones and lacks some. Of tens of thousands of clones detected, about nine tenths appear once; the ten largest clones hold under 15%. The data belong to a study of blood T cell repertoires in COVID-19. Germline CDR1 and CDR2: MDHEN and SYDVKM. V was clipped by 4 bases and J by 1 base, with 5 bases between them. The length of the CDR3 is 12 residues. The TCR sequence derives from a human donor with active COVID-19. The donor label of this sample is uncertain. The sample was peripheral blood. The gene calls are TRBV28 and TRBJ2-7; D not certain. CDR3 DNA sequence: TGTGCCAGCAGTTGGCTTTCCTACGAGCAGTACTTC. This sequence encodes CASSWLSYEQYF. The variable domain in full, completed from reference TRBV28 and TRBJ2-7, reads DVKVTQSSRYLVKRTGEKVFLECVQDMDHENMFWYRQDPGLGLRLIYFSYDVKMKEKGDIPEGYSVSREKKERFSLILESASTNQTSMYLCASSWLSYEQYFGPGTRLTVT.